These 27 T cell receptor beta chains share one sample of origin, sequenced in a study of neoadjuvant anti-PD-1 for oral cavity cancer. The data were produced by immunoSEQ multiplex PCR, yet TCRdb's version contains in-frame clones alone and is incomplete. The sample yields 84,000 or so clones, under 90% seen once. The specimen was PBMCs, collected before nivolumab (anti-PD-1) treatment. The receptors stem from a person aged 40-85 years with oral cavity squamous cell carcinoma.

The J gene is TRBJ2-5, the V gene TRBV11-2; D might be TRBD2 (5 bases). V was trimmed by 5 bases and J by 1 base, leaving 8 bases between them. CDR3 size: 13 residues. Germline V CDR1 and CDR2: SGHAT, FQNNGV. As DNA, the CDR3 is TGTGCCAGCAGCATGGGAGCCCAAGAGACCCAGTACTTC. Amino acid sequence: CASSMGAQETQYF.

This clone was counted a few times. The chain carries TRBV2 and TRBJ2-1; TRBD1 might be the D (5 bases). Germline values: CDR1 SNHLY, CDR2 FYNNEI. This CDR3 has 14 amino acids. The germline V and J ends were trimmed by 1 base and 6 bases, with 10 bases remaining between them. The CDR3 region has the DNA TGTGCCAGCAGTGAAGGGGGCAGGATCAATGAGCAGTTCTTC. This translates into CASSEGGRINEQFF.

The chain recombines TRBV4-2 with TRBJ2-7, with 10 bases that match TRBD2. CDR3 length: 18 residues. Per the germline V gene, CDR1 is LGHNA and CDR2 is YNFKEQ. Trimming at V came to 4 bases and at J to 0 bases, leaving 12 bases not matched to a gene. For the CDR3, the DNA is TGTGCCAGCAGCCCCTACCGGTCTAGCGGGAGCAACTCCTACGAGCAGTACTTC. It encodes CASSPYRSSGSNSYEQYF.

V is TRBV19 and J is TRBJ1-5; 7 bases map to TRBD1. The CDR3 is 15 residues long. Losses at the gene ends were 7 bases for V and 7 bases for J; bases not matched to a gene: 13. The germline V gene encodes CDR1 LNHDA and CDR2 SQIVND (reference sequence). The CDR3 region is CASTVTQGIAQPQHF. The DNA for the CDR3 is TGTGCCAGTACCGTCACACAGGGGATAGCGCAGCCCCAGCATTTT.

This clone came up once. This chain joins TRBV5-5 and TRBJ2-5; 7 bases match TRBD2. From germline, CDR1 is SGHKS and CDR2 YYEKEE (reference sequence). With 2 bases clipped from V and 2 bases from J, the junction kept 3 bases outside the gene matches. The CDR3 is 14 residues long. For the CDR3, the DNA is TGTGCCAGCAGCTTTTGGGAGGGTCAAGAGACCCAGTACTTC. This encodes CASSFWEGQETQYF.

The chain employs TRBV6-5 and TRBJ1-2, with 10 bases lining up with TRBD1. The CDR3 consists of 13 residues. V trimming: 8 bases; J trimming: 5 bases; junction bases outside the gene matches: 5. The germline CDR1 and CDR2 sequences are MNHEY and SVGAGI. In DNA form, the CDR3 reads TGTGCCAGCGCCGGACAGGGGGATTATGGCTACACCTTC. Its protein product is CASAGQGDYGYTF.

The chain recombines TRBV6-5 with TRBJ1-1; the match to TRBD1 covers 11 bases. CDR3 length: 15 residues. CDR1 and CDR2 from the germline V gene are MNHEY and SVGAGI. V lost 6 bases to trimming and J lost 4 bases; unmatched junction nucleotides: 7. The CDR3 region is CASSQDRGPVTEAFF. The CDR3 nucleotides read TGTGCCAGCAGCCAGGACAGGGGGCCGGTCACTGAAGCTTTCTTT.

A few counts support this clone. The gene calls are TRBV10-3 and TRBJ2-1; 8 nucleotides match TRBD2. CDR1 and CDR2 from the germline V gene are ENHRY and SYGVKD. Germline trimming cut 3 bases from V and 9 bases from J; bases unmatched to any gene: 7. The CDR3 contains 14 residues. CDR3 protein: CAISEGLAVVEQFF. CDR3 in DNA: TGTGCCATCAGTGAAGGACTAGCTGTGGTTGAGCAGTTCTTC.

The V and J genes are TRBV5-4 and TRBJ1-5, with D uncertain. Looked up from germline, CDR1 is SGHNT and CDR2 is YYREEE (reference sequence). With 5 bases removed from V and 9 bases from J, the gap between germline ends came to 15 bases. The CDR3 extends over 13 amino acids. Here the CDR3 reads CASRSDALGPQHF. CDR3 in DNA: TGTGCCAGCAGGTCGGACGCCTTGGGGCCCCAGCATTTT.

The chain carries TRBV9 and TRBJ1-5, with D unclear. CDR1 SGDLS and CDR2 YYNGEE come from the germline V gene. V was pared by 0 bases and J by 3 bases, with 10 bases between. This CDR3 comprises 15 residues. CDR3 region: CASSVGIGINQPQHF. The CDR3 DNA sequence: TGTGCCAGCAGCGTAGGAATCGGAATCAATCAGCCCCAGCATTTT.

The chain carries TRBV7-2 and TRBJ1-2, with TRBD1 as a possible D gene (6 bases). The V gene's germline CDR1 is SGHTA and CDR2 FQGNSA. With 4 bases removed from V and 8 bases from J, the gap between germline ends came to 17 bases. This CDR3 is built from 14 residues. The CDR3 DNA reads TGTGCCAGCAGCTCCGAAGACAGGATTCGGGGCTACACCTTC. It is translated as CASSSEDRIRGYTF.

The chain carries TRBV9 and TRBJ2-1; D is perhaps TRBD2 (5 bases). Germline-derived CDR1 and CDR2 are SGDLS and YYNGEE. This CDR3 has 14 residues. The V gene lost 7 bases and the J gene lost 6 bases, with 17 bases spanning the gap. The CDR3 DNA reads TGTGCCAGCTCCCCACCTCGGAGCGGCAATGAGCAGTTCTTC. This translates into CASSPPRSGNEQFF.

The V gene is TRBV6-5, the J gene TRBJ2-2, with 8 bases lining up with TRBD1. Germline V CDR1 and CDR2: MNHEY, SVGAGI. J lost 7 bases, V lost 6 bases, and 10 bases had no gene match. This CDR3 contains 15 residues. CDR3 loop: CASRTRQGKGGELFF. DNA of the CDR3: TGTGCCAGCAGGACCCGACAGGGGAAGGGCGGGGAGCTGTTTTTT.

The V and J genes are TRBV9 and TRBJ2-7; 7 nucleotides agree with TRBD2. The CDR3 extends over 21 amino acids. Germline CDR1 reads SGDLS; CDR2 reads YYNGEE. V shed 0 bases and J 0 bases; nucleotides not matched to a gene: 21. The CDR3, as DNA: TGTGCCAGCAGCGTAGGTGCGGGAGCGGGAAGGATAATCACCAGCTCCTACGAGCAGTACTTC. Translating it yields CASSVGAGAGRIITSSYEQYF.

The chain is built from TRBV29-1 and TRBJ2-2, with 8 bases aligning to TRBD1. Germline CDR1 SQVTM, CDR2 ANQGSEA. V shed 6 bases and J 6 bases; nucleotides not matched to a gene: 15. The CDR3 runs to 16 residues. Here the CDR3 DNA reads TGCAGCGTGCCGGGACAGGCCCCAGGAAATGCCGGGGAGCTGTTTTTT. Translating gives CSVPGQAPGNAGELFF.

The CDR3 sequence is CSVQNIGEQFF. Written as DNA, the CDR3 is TGCAGCGTACAAAACATCGGTGAGCAGTTCTTC. This chain links TRBV29-1 with TRBJ2-1; D not certain. Trimming took off 6 bases at V and 9 bases at J, with 12 bases between the two ends. The germline gives CDR1 SQVTM, CDR2 ANQGSEA. The CDR3 has 11 residues.

This chain links TRBV10-3 with TRBJ2-2, with unresolved D. The CDR3 covers 15 residues. V lost 4 bases to trimming and J lost 1 base, with 10 bases between them. CDR1 and CDR2 from the germline V gene are ENHRY and SYGVKD. The CDR3, as DNA: TGTGCCATCAGTGGAAGGGCAGGGAACACCGGGGAGCTGTTTTTT. Translated, it gives CAISGRAGNTGELFF.

Judged by abundance, this clone is medium-sized. The genes are TRBV27 and TRBJ2-5; D possibly uses TRBD1 or TRBD2 (5 bases each). The ends were cut back, 2 bases at V and 8 bases at J, with 12 bases in the middle. This CDR3 spans 13 amino acids. Germline V gene data show CDR1 as MNHEY and CDR2 as SMNVEV (reference sequence). CDR3 coding DNA: TGTGCCAGCAGTTTAGGGACGGACCATACCCAGTACTTC. Translated: CASSLGTDHTQYF.

The rearrangement links TRBV11-2 to TRBJ2-7; D not resolved. This CDR3 spans 13 amino acids. Germline CDR1 is SGHAT and CDR2 is FQNNGV. Trimming pared 1 base from V and 3 bases from J, leaving 7 bases between. CDR3 sequence reads: CASSLGPIYEQYF. The CDR3 bases are TGTGCCAGCAGCTTAGGTCCTATCTACGAGCAGTACTTC.

This clone was recorded a few times. This chain joins TRBV5-3 and TRBJ1-4, with D tentatively TRBD1 (6 bases). TRBV5-3 is an open reading frame, and its role is uncertain. V was trimmed by 1 base and J by 8 bases, leaving 15 bases between them. There are 15 residues in the CDR3. CDR3 coding DNA: TGTGCCAGAAGCTTGTTTAACGGGAGGGGGGAAAAACTGTTTTTT. Protein product: CARSLFNGRGEKLFF.

This chain joins TRBV27 and TRBJ2-7; TRBD1 matches at 7 bases. V lost 3 bases and J lost 3; bases outside the gene matches: 8. The CDR3 sequence is 15 residues long. Per the germline V gene, CDR1 is MNHEY and CDR2 is SMNVEV (reference sequence). This chain's CDR3 is CASSFPGQPHYEQYF. The CDR3 nucleotides read TGTGCCAGCAGTTTTCCGGGACAGCCTCACTACGAGCAGTACTTC.

The rearrangement uses TRBV19 and TRBJ1-2; D is undetermined. Germline values: CDR1 LNHDA, CDR2 SQIVND (reference sequence). Trimming cost V 8 bases and J 8 bases, with 18 bases left between them. The CDR3 spans 13 residues. CDR3 sequence (DNA): TGTGCCAGTTCGGCCGGCGGGGTTCTGGGCTACACCTTC. This codes for CASSAGGVLGYTF.

This clone has at least ten counts. The rearrangement joins TRBV4-2 to TRBJ2-3; 10 bases agree with TRBD2. The CDR3 is 16 residues long. Germline CDR1 and CDR2: LGHNA and YNFKEQ. V trimming: 0 bases; J trimming: 1 base; junction bases outside the gene matches: 1. The CDR3 is CASSQDLAGGTDTQYF. The CDR3 DNA reads as TGTGCCAGCAGCCAAGATCTAGCGGGAGGCACAGATACGCAGTATTTT.

The chain employs TRBV29-1 and TRBJ2-3, with 8 bases that match TRBD2. After removal of 6 bases from V and 0 bases from J, the junction contained 5 bases not matched to a gene. The CDR3 extends over 14 amino acids. Germline V lookup: CDR1 SQVTM, CDR2 ANQGSEA. CDR3 protein: CSVVSGKSTDTQYF. The CDR3 nucleotides are TGCAGCGTCGTTAGCGGGAAGAGCACAGATACGCAGTATTTT.

Only a few counts were recorded for this clone. The chain couples TRBV28 to TRBJ1-2; no clear D gene. The CDR3 sequence is 14 residues long. Trimming removed 7 bases at V and 3 bases at J, with 15 bases between. Germline CDR1 MDHEN, CDR2 SYDVKM. CDR3: CASTSLPSYYGYTF. The CDR3, as DNA: TGTGCCAGCACGAGCCTACCCTCTTACTATGGCTACACCTTC.

The J gene is TRBJ2-1, the V gene TRBV9, with 7 bases fitting TRBD2. Losses at the gene ends were 3 bases for V and 0 bases for J; bases not matched to a gene: 3. Per the germline V gene, CDR1 is SGDLS and CDR2 is YYNGEE. The CDR3 spans 15 residues. The CDR3 protein is CASSESGDSYNEQFF. CDR3 nucleotide sequence: TGTGCCAGCAGCGAAAGCGGGGACTCCTACAATGAGCAGTTCTTC.

V usage is TRBV5-1 and J usage is TRBJ1-2; 12 nucleotides align to TRBD1. After removal of 0 bases from V and 6 bases from J, the junction contained 9 bases not matched to a gene. The CDR3 loop spans 17 amino acids. CDR1 is SGHRS and CDR2 is YFSETQ in the germline V gene. For the CDR3, the DNA is TGCGCCAGCAGCTTGGCCCCGGGACAGGGGGCACCCAATGGCTACACCTTC. Translating it yields CASSLAPGQGAPNGYTF.